These T cell receptor beta chains were read from a single sample in a study of blood T cell repertoires in COVID-19. This table comes from immunoSEQ multiplex PCR, and its TCRdb copy is limited to in-frame clones, with some not included. The table includes roughly 410,000 clones, approximately 90% detected once. What was sequenced was peripheral blood. These TCRs come from a woman between 40 and 50 years old with COVID-19, enrolled during active disease. The CDR3 runs from the conserved cysteine through the conserved F or W. Each record gives: D gene, clone size, V gene, J gene, CDR3 protein, CDR3 DNA. D genes are given only for firm matches. Not every row has a clone size; where given, it reads once, few, many or a size class.

d_call: .; clone_size: .; v_call: TRBV6-2/TRBV6-3; j_call: TRBJ1-1; cdr3_aa: CASSYTGRAEAFF; cdr3_nt: TGTGCCAGCAGTTACACAGGCCGCGCTGAAGCTTTCTTT
d_call: .; clone_size: .; v_call: TRBV5-8; j_call: TRBJ1-1; cdr3_aa: CASSLAIRVNTEAFF; cdr3_nt: TGTGCCAGCAGCTTGGCTATCAGGGTGAACACTGAAGCTTTCTTT
d_call: .; clone_size: .; v_call: TRBV7-9; j_call: TRBJ1-3; cdr3_aa: CASSLGVSIYF; cdr3_nt: TGTGCCAGCAGCTTAGGCGTTTCCATATATTTT
d_call: .; clone_size: .; v_call: TRBV4-3; j_call: TRBJ2-3; cdr3_aa: CASSQTFTDTQYF; cdr3_nt: TGCGCCAGCAGCCAGACTTTCACAGATACGCAGTATTTT
d_call: .; clone_size: .; v_call: TRBV25-1; j_call: TRBJ1-2; cdr3_aa: CASSERGVWDGYTF; cdr3_nt: TGTGCCAGCAGTGAACGGGGGGTATGGGATGGCTACACCTTC
d_call: .; clone_size: .; v_call: TRBV25-1; j_call: TRBJ1-1; cdr3_aa: CASSEPTEYTEAFF; cdr3_nt: TGTGCCAGCAGTGAACCGACGGAGTACACTGAAGCTTTCTTT
d_call: .; clone_size: .; v_call: TRBV5-1; j_call: TRBJ2-2; cdr3_aa: CASSLGEFSGELFF; cdr3_nt: TGCGCCAGCAGCTTGGGAGAGTTCTCCGGGGAGCTGTTTTTT
d_call: .; clone_size: .; v_call: TRBV9; j_call: TRBJ2-7; cdr3_aa: CASSVTHDLSSGPNEQYF; cdr3_nt: TGTGCCAGCAGCGTAACCCACGACTTGAGTAGCGGACCCAACGAGCAGTACTTC
d_call: TRBD1; clone_size: .; v_call: TRBV19; j_call: TRBJ1-5; cdr3_aa: CASSIDRGPSNQPQHF; cdr3_nt: TGTGCCAGTAGTATCGACAGGGGGCCGAGCAATCAGCCCCAGCATTTT
d_call: .; clone_size: .; v_call: TRBV7-2; j_call: TRBJ1-1; cdr3_aa: CASSLDRVTEAFF; cdr3_nt: TGTGCCAGCAGCTTAGACAGGGTCACTGAAGCTTTCTTT
d_call: TRBD1; clone_size: .; v_call: TRBV4-3; j_call: TRBJ1-2; cdr3_aa: CASSQTGTGTTPSGYTF; cdr3_nt: TGCGCCAGCAGCCAGACCGGGACAGGTACTACCCCTTCGGGCTACACCTTC
d_call: TRBD2; clone_size: .; v_call: TRBV7-8; j_call: TRBJ2-5; cdr3_aa: CASSLVGLAGYQETQYF; cdr3_nt: TGTGCCAGCAGCTTAGTTGGGCTAGCGGGTTACCAAGAGACCCAGTACTTC
d_call: .; clone_size: .; v_call: TRBV7-9; j_call: TRBJ2-1; cdr3_aa: CASSPSTHVNEQFF; cdr3_nt: TGTGCCAGCAGCCCTTCGACACATGTCAATGAGCAGTTCTTC
d_call: TRBD1; clone_size: .; v_call: TRBV19; j_call: TRBJ2-5; cdr3_aa: CASSPGTGGRETQYF; cdr3_nt: TGTGCCAGTAGCCCCGGGACAGGGGGTAGGGAGACCCAGTACTTC
d_call: TRBD1; clone_size: few; v_call: TRBV6-2/TRBV6-3; j_call: TRBJ1-1; cdr3_aa: CASSYPTGEGTEAFF; cdr3_nt: TGTGCCAGCAGTTACCCGACAGGGGAGGGCACTGAAGCTTTCTTT
d_call: .; clone_size: few; v_call: TRBV7-2; j_call: TRBJ1-2; cdr3_aa: CASSYRDAGLDGGYTF; cdr3_nt: TGTGCCAGCAGCTACCGGGACGCGGGGCTAGACGGAGGCTACACCTTC
d_call: .; clone_size: .; v_call: TRBV7-9; j_call: TRBJ2-7; cdr3_aa: CASSLVPGMAYEQYF; cdr3_nt: TGTGCCAGCAGCTTAGTTCCGGGTATGGCCTACGAGCAGTACTTC
d_call: TRBD2; clone_size: .; v_call: TRBV28; j_call: TRBJ2-1; cdr3_aa: CASSPIGTSGSREQFF; cdr3_nt: TGTGCCAGCAGTCCTATCGGTACTAGCGGGAGCAGAGAGCAGTTCTTC
d_call: TRBD2; clone_size: .; v_call: TRBV5-1; j_call: TRBJ2-7; cdr3_aa: CASSPGPAGGRYEQYF; cdr3_nt: TGCGCCAGCAGCCCTGGCCCAGCGGGGGGGAGGTACGAGCAGTACTTC
d_call: .; clone_size: .; v_call: TRBV11-2; j_call: TRBJ2-2; cdr3_aa: CASSPGARNTGELFF; cdr3_nt: TGTGCCAGCAGCCCAGGGGCTAGGAACACCGGGGAGCTGTTTTTT
d_call: .; clone_size: .; v_call: TRBV10-3; j_call: TRBJ1-2; cdr3_aa: CAISETGYVYGYTF; cdr3_nt: TGTGCCATCAGTGAGACAGGGTATGTCTATGGCTACACCTTC
d_call: TRBD1; clone_size: .; v_call: TRBV10-3; j_call: TRBJ2-2; cdr3_aa: CAISRSGQGNTGELFF; cdr3_nt: TGTGCCATCAGTCGAAGTGGACAGGGGAACACCGGGGAGCTGTTTTTT
d_call: TRBD1; clone_size: .; v_call: TRBV2; j_call: TRBJ2-2; cdr3_aa: CASSFLQGIGELFF; cdr3_nt: TGTGCCAGCAGCTTTTTACAGGGGATCGGGGAGCTGTTTTTT
d_call: TRBD1; clone_size: .; v_call: TRBV28; j_call: TRBJ1-3; cdr3_aa: CASRTPGQGENTIYF; cdr3_nt: TGTGCCAGCAGGACGCCGGGACAGGGGGAAAACACCATATATTTT
d_call: TRBD1; clone_size: .; v_call: TRBV5-6; j_call: TRBJ1-2; cdr3_aa: CASLTGGGYGYTF; cdr3_nt: TGTGCCAGCCTTACAGGGGGCGGGTATGGCTACACCTTC
d_call: TRBD1; clone_size: .; v_call: TRBV18; j_call: TRBJ1-3; cdr3_aa: CASNRGRAGNTIYF; cdr3_nt: TGTGCCAGCAACAGGGGAAGAGCTGGAAACACCATATATTTT
d_call: TRBD2; clone_size: .; v_call: TRBV15; j_call: TRBJ2-1; cdr3_aa: CATSRDRTSGRAQQFF; cdr3_nt: TGTGCCACCAGCAGAGATCGGACTAGCGGGAGGGCCCAGCAGTTCTTC
d_call: .; clone_size: .; v_call: TRBV2; j_call: TRBJ1-1; cdr3_aa: CARQGPQMNTEAFF; cdr3_nt: TGTGCCAGACAGGGACCACAGATGAACACTGAAGCTTTCTTT
d_call: TRBD1; clone_size: .; v_call: TRBV5-4; j_call: TRBJ1-1; cdr3_aa: CASSLRQGAFGSDFF; cdr3_nt: TGTGCCAGCAGCTTGAGGCAGGGGGCTTTCGGTTCGGATTTCTTT
d_call: TRBD1; clone_size: once; v_call: TRBV27; j_call: TRBJ2-5; cdr3_aa: CASSPQGARKTQYF; cdr3_nt: TGTGCCAGCAGTCCACAGGGGGCTCGAAAGACCCAGTACTTC
d_call: .; clone_size: .; v_call: TRBV6-2/TRBV6-3; j_call: TRBJ2-3; cdr3_aa: CASSYGSGIDTQYF; cdr3_nt: TGTGCCAGCAGTTACGGGAGTGGTATAGATACGCAGTATTTT
d_call: .; clone_size: few; v_call: TRBV27; j_call: TRBJ2-1; cdr3_aa: CASSLIARSEQFF; cdr3_nt: TGTGCCAGCAGTCTAATCGCCCGGTCCGAGCAGTTCTTC
d_call: TRBD1; clone_size: .; v_call: TRBV19; j_call: TRBJ1-2; cdr3_aa: CASTKDRGNYGYTF; cdr3_nt: TGTGCCAGTACTAAGGACAGGGGAAACTATGGCTACACCTTC
d_call: .; clone_size: .; v_call: TRBV6-2/TRBV6-3; j_call: TRBJ2-2; cdr3_aa: CASSFPTPGELFF; cdr3_nt: TGTGCCAGCAGTTTCCCCACTCCTGGGGAGCTGTTTTTT
d_call: TRBD1; clone_size: .; v_call: TRBV6-2/TRBV6-3; j_call: TRBJ1-1; cdr3_aa: CASSYPGRGPPVDAEAFF; cdr3_nt: TGTGCCAGCAGTTACCCGGGCAGGGGGCCGCCGGTTGACGCTGAAGCTTTCTTT
d_call: TRBD1; clone_size: .; v_call: TRBV28; j_call: TRBJ1-5; cdr3_aa: CASSPPTGINQPQHF; cdr3_nt: TGTGCCAGCAGTCCCCCGACAGGGATTAATCAGCCCCAGCATTTT
d_call: .; clone_size: .; v_call: TRBV5-4; j_call: TRBJ1-2; cdr3_aa: CASSLEGIGTYGYTF; cdr3_nt: TGTGCCAGCAGCCTAGAAGGTATAGGAACCTATGGCTACACCTTC
d_call: .; clone_size: .; v_call: TRBV6-5; j_call: TRBJ1-1; cdr3_aa: CASSPRGAEAFF; cdr3_nt: TGTGCCAGCAGCCCACGGGGGGCTGAAGCTTTCTTT
d_call: .; clone_size: .; v_call: TRBV5-1; j_call: TRBJ2-1; cdr3_aa: CASSFRDSYNEQFF; cdr3_nt: TGCGCCAGCAGCTTTCGGGACTCTTACAATGAGCAGTTCTTC
d_call: .; clone_size: .; v_call: TRBV4-2; j_call: TRBJ2-2; cdr3_aa: CASSQEAANTGELFF; cdr3_nt: TGTGCCAGCAGCCAAGAGGCCGCGAACACCGGGGAGCTGTTTTTT
d_call: .; clone_size: once; v_call: TRBV4-1; j_call: TRBJ1-1; cdr3_aa: CASSQVQGRPEAFF; cdr3_nt: TGCGCCAGCAGCCAAGTTCAGGGCCGGCCTGAAGCTTTCTTT
d_call: .; clone_size: .; v_call: TRBV11-3; j_call: TRBJ2-2; cdr3_aa: CASSLDLGGAITGELFF; cdr3_nt: TGTGCCAGCAGCTTAGATCTTGGCGGGGCGATCACCGGGGAGCTGTTTTTT
d_call: TRBD1; clone_size: once; v_call: TRBV7-3; j_call: TRBJ2-2; cdr3_aa: CASSPSGQGIRFGELFF; cdr3_nt: TGTGCCAGCAGCCCATCTGGACAGGGGATCCGTTTCGGGGAGCTGTTTTTT
d_call: .; clone_size: .; v_call: TRBV7-8; j_call: TRBJ1-2; cdr3_aa: CASSLLERPYGYTF; cdr3_nt: TGTGCCAGCAGCTTACTGGAGCGACCTTATGGCTACACCTTC
d_call: TRBD1; clone_size: few; v_call: TRBV10-3; j_call: TRBJ1-1; cdr3_aa: CAITQTGMNTEAFF; cdr3_nt: TGTGCCATCACTCAGACAGGGATGAACACTGAAGCTTTCTTT
d_call: .; clone_size: .; v_call: TRBV4-1; j_call: TRBJ2-1; cdr3_aa: CASSQGGNEQFF; cdr3_nt: TGCGCCAGCAGCCAGGGGGGTAATGAGCAGTTCTTC